These T cell receptor beta chains were read from a single sample in a study of beta chain features in type 1 diabetes. Sequencing was performed with immunoSEQ multiplex PCR; in TCRdb, only in-frame clones are kept and a portion is missing. Of 200,000 to 300,000 clones listed, about 63% are singletons. The sequenced sample consisted of naive CD4+ T cells from blood. These receptors were taken from a man under 40 in good health. The CDR3 runs from the conserved cysteine through the conserved F or W. Fields, in order: V gene, J gene, clone size, D gene, CDR3 protein, CDR3 DNA. D genes are given only for firm matches. The size entry is marked missing in some rows and otherwise reads once, few, many or a size class.

v_call: TRBV29-1; j_call: TRBJ2-3; clone_size: .; d_call: TRBD1; cdr3_aa: CSVESRGRNTQYF; cdr3_nt: TGCAGCGTTGAAAGTAGGGGGCGCAATACGCAGTATTTT
v_call: TRBV29-1; j_call: TRBJ2-1; clone_size: .; d_call: .; cdr3_aa: CSVSRGGGEQFF; cdr3_nt: TGCAGCGTTTCGAGGGGGGGTGGTGAGCAGTTCTTC
v_call: TRBV5-4; j_call: TRBJ2-1; clone_size: .; d_call: .; cdr3_aa: CASSGTGTSYNEQFF; cdr3_nt: TGTGCCAGCAGCGGAACCGGGACTTCCTACAATGAGCAGTTCTTC
v_call: TRBV29-1; j_call: TRBJ2-1; clone_size: .; d_call: TRBD2; cdr3_aa: CSVVGGSSYNEQFF; cdr3_nt: TGCAGCGTTGTGGGAGGGAGTTCCTACAATGAGCAGTTCTTC
v_call: TRBV2; j_call: TRBJ1-6; clone_size: .; d_call: .; cdr3_aa: CASSRGDLGTPLHF; cdr3_nt: TGTGCCAGCAGTAGGGGGGACTTAGGGACACCCCTCCACTTT
v_call: TRBV14; j_call: TRBJ2-6; clone_size: .; d_call: .; cdr3_aa: CASSQSVRANVLTF; cdr3_nt: TGTGCCAGCAGCCAGTCGGTGAGGGCCAACGTCCTGACTTTC
v_call: TRBV7-2; j_call: TRBJ2-7; clone_size: .; d_call: .; cdr3_aa: CASSLLRYEQYF; cdr3_nt: TGTGCCAGCAGCTTACTCCGTTACGAGCAGTACTTC
v_call: TRBV7-2; j_call: TRBJ2-1; clone_size: .; d_call: .; cdr3_aa: CASSLSDAGREQFF; cdr3_nt: TGTGCCAGCAGCTTAAGTGACGCGGGACGTGAGCAGTTCTTC
v_call: TRBV30; j_call: TRBJ2-7; clone_size: .; d_call: .; cdr3_aa: CAWGTYEQYF; cdr3_nt: TGTGCCTGGGGAACCTACGAGCAGTACTTC
v_call: TRBV30; j_call: TRBJ2-7; clone_size: .; d_call: .; cdr3_aa: CAWSVGGEQYF; cdr3_nt: TGTGCCTGGAGTGTTGGGGGAGAGCAGTACTTC
v_call: TRBV13; j_call: TRBJ2-5; clone_size: .; d_call: TRBD2; cdr3_aa: CASSFRSSGPQETQYF; cdr3_nt: TGTGCCAGCAGCTTTAGGTCTAGCGGACCACAAGAGACCCAGTACTTC
v_call: TRBV6-6; j_call: TRBJ1-1; clone_size: .; d_call: .; cdr3_aa: CASSYSWQAPEAFF; cdr3_nt: TGTGCCAGCAGTTACTCGTGGCAGGCGCCTGAAGCTTTCTTT
v_call: TRBV29-1; j_call: TRBJ2-1; clone_size: .; d_call: TRBD1; cdr3_aa: CSVDPTGGTEQFF; cdr3_nt: TGCAGCGTTGACCCCACAGGGGGGACTGAGCAGTTCTTC
v_call: TRBV5-1; j_call: TRBJ2-5; clone_size: .; d_call: .; cdr3_aa: CASSGRTATQYF; cdr3_nt: TGCGCCAGCAGCGGGCGGACAGCTACCCAGTACTTC
v_call: TRBV13; j_call: TRBJ1-4; clone_size: .; d_call: .; cdr3_aa: CASSLEGGKLFF; cdr3_nt: TGTGCCAGCAGCTTAGAGGGTGGAAAACTGTTTTTT
v_call: TRBV29-1; j_call: TRBJ2-2; clone_size: .; d_call: .; cdr3_aa: CSAYRVGELFF; cdr3_nt: TGCAGCGCCTACAGGGTCGGGGAGCTGTTTTTT
v_call: TRBV7-2; j_call: TRBJ2-3; clone_size: .; d_call: .; cdr3_aa: CASSLEVFTATDTQYF; cdr3_nt: TGTGCCAGCAGCTTAGAAGTGTTTACAGCCACAGATACGCAGTATTTT
v_call: TRBV13; j_call: TRBJ2-2; clone_size: .; d_call: TRBD2; cdr3_aa: CASSLGLAETNTGELFF; cdr3_nt: TGTGCCAGCAGCTTGGGACTAGCGGAAACGAACACCGGGGAGCTGTTTTTT
v_call: TRBV29-1; j_call: TRBJ2-1; clone_size: .; d_call: TRBD2; cdr3_aa: CSVGPVLAGGYNEQFF; cdr3_nt: TGCAGCGTTGGACCCGTACTAGCGGGAGGATACAATGAGCAGTTCTTC
v_call: TRBV18; j_call: TRBJ2-7; clone_size: .; d_call: TRBD1; cdr3_aa: CASSQGTGYPEQYF; cdr3_nt: TGTGCCAGCTCACAAGGGACAGGGTATCCCGAGCAGTACTTC
v_call: TRBV29-1; j_call: TRBJ2-1; clone_size: .; d_call: .; cdr3_aa: CSVQGLITYNEQFF; cdr3_nt: TGCAGCGTCCAGGGACTCATCACATACAATGAGCAGTTCTTC
v_call: TRBV29-1; j_call: TRBJ2-1; clone_size: .; d_call: .; cdr3_aa: CSGGDSRSYNEQFF; cdr3_nt: TGCAGCGGGGGGGACAGCCGCTCCTACAATGAGCAGTTCTTC
v_call: TRBV7-9; j_call: TRBJ2-7; clone_size: .; d_call: .; cdr3_aa: CASSLARGGRSYEQYF; cdr3_nt: TGTGCCAGCAGCTTAGCTCGGGGTGGGCGCTCCTACGAGCAGTACTTC
v_call: TRBV10-3; j_call: TRBJ2-5; clone_size: .; d_call: .; cdr3_aa: CAISGRSWETQYF; cdr3_nt: TGTGCCATCAGTGGACGGAGCTGGGAGACCCAGTACTTC
v_call: TRBV30; j_call: TRBJ1-1; clone_size: .; d_call: .; cdr3_aa: CAWRTRGNTEAFF; cdr3_nt: TGTGCCTGGAGGACCAGGGGGAACACTGAAGCTTTCTTT
v_call: TRBV29-1; j_call: TRBJ2-6; clone_size: .; d_call: .; cdr3_aa: CSVFGAGANVLTF; cdr3_nt: TGCAGCGTTTTTGGCGCTGGGGCCAACGTCCTGACTTTC
v_call: TRBV15; j_call: TRBJ2-7; clone_size: once; d_call: TRBD1; cdr3_aa: CATSRDGTGGHEQYF; cdr3_nt: TGTGCCACCAGCAGAGATGGCACAGGGGGCCACGAGCAGTACTTC
v_call: TRBV9; j_call: TRBJ2-2; clone_size: few; d_call: .; cdr3_aa: CASSVNLVSGELFF; cdr3_nt: TGTGCCAGCAGCGTCAATTTAGTATCCGGGGAGCTGTTTTTT
v_call: TRBV30; j_call: TRBJ1-5; clone_size: .; d_call: .; cdr3_aa: CAWSGEYSNQPQHF; cdr3_nt: TGTGCCTGGAGTGGCGAATATAGCAATCAGCCCCAGCATTTT
v_call: TRBV29-1; j_call: TRBJ2-3; clone_size: few; d_call: .; cdr3_aa: CSVLRDIDTQYF; cdr3_nt: TGCAGCGTTTTACGGGATATAGATACGCAGTATTTT
v_call: TRBV11-2; j_call: TRBJ2-3; clone_size: .; d_call: .; cdr3_aa: CASSSTDTQYF; cdr3_nt: TGTGCCAGCAGCAGCACAGATACGCAGTATTTT
v_call: TRBV30; j_call: TRBJ2-7; clone_size: .; d_call: .; cdr3_aa: CAWSGLSYEQYF; cdr3_nt: TGTGCCTGGAGTGGACTATCCTACGAGCAGTACTTC
v_call: TRBV30; j_call: TRBJ1-1; clone_size: .; d_call: TRBD1; cdr3_aa: CAWRGQGGSYTEAFF; cdr3_nt: TGTGCCTGGAGGGGACAGGGGGGGTCTTACACTGAAGCTTTCTTT
v_call: TRBV30; j_call: TRBJ2-1; clone_size: .; d_call: .; cdr3_aa: CAWSPQSIHEQFF; cdr3_nt: TGTGCCTGGAGTCCCCAATCGATTCATGAGCAGTTCTTC
v_call: TRBV28; j_call: TRBJ2-4; clone_size: .; d_call: TRBD1; cdr3_aa: CASRTGRNIQYF; cdr3_nt: TGTGCCAGCAGGACAGGGAGAAACATTCAGTACTTC